Listed here is a single T cell receptor (beta chain). The clone's antigen remains unknown. No quality values exist for individual bases; no much larger clone is one base distant. CDR1 is given as LGHDT and CDR2 as YNNKEL, both from the germline V gene (reference sequence). Inclusive of the bounding cysteine and phenylalanine, the CDR3 is 17 residues long. Only CDR3 DNA is held: 51 bases, read in frame from base 1. A distance of 21 bases separates the germline ends of V and J, which lose 0 bases and 7 bases respectively. This sample was included in a study of blood T cell repertoires in COVID-19 (dated by TCRdb to 2019 to 2021). A note on the overall study: Samples from collaborators originated in the United States, Italy and Spain and spanned both the acute and convalescent phases of COVID-19. Samples came from the ongoing ImmuneRACE study (first 160 participants) plus 1,254 subjects from 6 global collaborators. The repertoires were released in a freely available public database intended as a resource for research on the immune response to SARS-CoV-2. Where HLA class I and class II types were available, the types were taken from metadata supplied by the sample provider, not from assay-based typing. The sample metadata nearly always contained a de-identified subject ID, COVID-19 status, age in years and sex. The material from the prospective study consisted of cDNA or gDNA derived from T cells, B-cell-depleted T cells, or PBMCs. Deeply sampled blood TCRbeta repertoires from subjects exposed to, actively infected with, or recovered from COVID-19 were included in the dataset. The full study reports these points: The quantity of clinical and demographic metadata differed by source and by participant and was supplied without curation.

Participants in the prospective study were aged roughly 18 to 89 years, lived in 20 to 25 United States geographic areas, and enrolled through a virtual design. In the prospective study, cohorts were assigned on the basis of participant-reported clinical history obtained from a screening survey and a study questionnaire. For ImmuneRACE Cohort 3, a participant was defined as recovered based on two consecutive negative NP/OP PCR tests, clearance by a healthcare professional, or resolution of symptoms. Mobile phlebotomists in the prospective study collected whole blood, serum and a nasopharyngeal or oropharyngeal swab from every participant. Over a roughly 2-month period, participants in the prospective study had the option of providing additional blood draws and questionnaires. Prospective study blood samples were shipped either frozen or at room temperature before DNA extraction. The immunoSEQ Assay, a bias-controlled multiplex PCR, was used to amplify TCRbeta CDR3 regions from genomic DNA. For the original study's pipeline: The number of nucleated cells in each sample was estimated from the amplification of reference gene primers within the assay. To quantify the absolute abundance of each unique TCRbeta CDR3 rearrangement, sequence reads were collapsed and filtered. For each sample, productive Simpson clonality was calculated as the square root of Simpson's diversity index over productive rearrangements. Held by TCRdb, this immuneACCESS table contains in-frame sequences only and omits some clones. Under half of the omission traces to an unresolved V gene where checked; the cause of the rest is unknown. V and J calls plus clone size are reproduced from that table; the DNA served to infer D and trimming. This sample gives about 230,000 clones in total; about 90% of them show up just once. The ten largest clones capture about 10% of the sample.

Here the chain combines TRBV3-1 (or the pseudogene TRBV3-2) and TRBJ1-2; the D segment could be TRBD1, given 5 matching bases. The clonotype comes from a young man who had recovered from COVID-19. The sample was PBMCs or T cells enriched from blood (not recorded which). The DNA sequence follows: TGTGCCAGCAGCCAAGACCGCCCCGAGGCAGGGAGGGGTGGCTACACCTTC. The resulting protein is CASSQDRPEAGRGGYTF.